These T cell receptor beta chains were read from a single sample in a study of human T cells and chemical hapten exposure. TCRdb reprocessed the RACE reads via MiXCR and lists one record per CDR3 protein. This sample has 150,000 to 200,000 distinct CDR3 sequences; about 22% occur once, and the top ten carry about 7%. The sample consisted of whole blood, taken in connection with sensitization to the hapten diphenylcyclopropenone (DPC). The receptors stem from a woman aged 45-60 years with alopecia areata. Some clones in this sample may be carry-over from other donors' samples. Both conserved end residues are part of each CDR3. A D gene is named only where the DNA matches it firmly. Size is stated for part of the rows, as once, few or many counts, or as a class when the clone is expanded.

D	J	V	size	DNA	CDR3
-	TRBJ2-7	TRBV2	few	TGTGCCAGCACCTTAGGGGCTAGCCTGGGGGAGCAGTACTTC	CASTLGASLGEQYF
TRBD1	TRBJ2-2	TRBV6-4	-	TGTGCCAGCAGTAGGACAGGGGCCACCGGGGAGCTGTTTTTT	CASSRTGATGELFF
-	TRBJ2-2	TRBV10-3	few	TGTGCCATCAGTGATAAGTGGGCCGGGGAGCTGTTTTTT	CAISDKWAGELFF
-	TRBJ2-1	TRBV6-2/TRBV6-3	-	TGTGCCAGCAGTACGCCCTACAATGAGCAGTTCTTC	CASSTPYNEQFF
-	TRBJ1-1	TRBV20-1	few	TGCAGTGGGTTTAGGGTTTCCGGGGGCACTGAAGCTTTCTTT	CSGFRVSGGTEAFF
TRBD1	TRBJ1-4	TRBV27	few	TGTGCCAGCAGGGCAGGGGGTGTCAATGAAAAACTGTTTTTT	CASRAGGVNEKLFF
TRBD2	TRBJ2-5	TRBV5-1	once	TGCGCCAGCAGCCCGGGGGCTAGCGGGAGGGCCGGAGAGACCCAGTACTTC	CASSPGASGRAGETQYF
-	TRBJ1-5	TRBV6-2/TRBV6-3	-	TGTGCCAGCAGTTCGTGGGGGCTCAATCAGCCCCAGCATTTT	CASSSWGLNQPQHF
-	TRBJ2-1	TRBV7-9	-	TGTGCCAGCAGCTTAGGGGCTAGCGACTACAATGAGCAGTTCTTC	CASSLGASDYNEQFF
-	TRBJ2-2	TRBV2	many	TGTGCCAGCAGTGAAGCGCTCGGAGGGGGGGACTTTAGATTCACCGGGGAGCTGTTTTTT	CASSEALGGGDFRFTGELFF
TRBD2	TRBJ2-2	TRBV10-3	-	TGTGCCACCCACGGACTAGCGGACACCGGGGAGCTGTTTTTT	CATHGLADTGELFF
-	TRBJ1-5	TRBV20-1	-	TGCAGTGCTCAGACGGACAGAGTCAATCAGCCCCAGCATTTT	CSAQTDRVNQPQHF
TRBD2	TRBJ2-1	TRBV5-1	-	TGCGCCAGCAGCTTGGACCCTAGCGGGAGTTACAATGAGCAGTTCTTC	CASSLDPSGSYNEQFF
-	TRBJ1-5	TRBV6-1	few	TGTGCCAGCAGTGAAACGGGGGGGGTTCAGCCCCAGCATTTT	CASSETGGVQPQHF
-	TRBJ2-3	TRBV3-1	-	TGTGTCAGCAGCCGAACGGGACCTACAGGAGATACGCAGTATTTT	CVSSRTGPTGDTQYF
-	TRBJ2-1	TRBV10-2	many	TGCGCCAGCAGTAAGGGGAATGAGCAGTTCTTC	CASSKGNEQFF
TRBD1	TRBJ2-2	TRBV29-1	few	TGCAGCGTCGTCGGGACAGGGAGGGACACCGGGGAGCTGTTTTTT	CSVVGTGRDTGELFF
-	TRBJ1-5	TRBV9	-	TGTGCCAGCAGCGGTACAAGGGGAGGCCAGCCCCAGCATTTT	CASSGTRGGQPQHF